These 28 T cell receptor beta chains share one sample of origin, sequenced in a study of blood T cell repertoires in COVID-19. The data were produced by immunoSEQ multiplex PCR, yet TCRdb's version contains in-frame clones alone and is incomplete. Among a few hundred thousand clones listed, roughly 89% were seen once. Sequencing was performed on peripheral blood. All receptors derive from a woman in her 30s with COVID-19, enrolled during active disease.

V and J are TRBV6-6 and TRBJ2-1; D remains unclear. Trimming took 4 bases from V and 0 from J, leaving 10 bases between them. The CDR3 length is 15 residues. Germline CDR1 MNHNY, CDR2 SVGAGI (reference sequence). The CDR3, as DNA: TGTGCCAGCAGTTCCCCGGGTTTCTCCTACAATGAGCAGTTCTTC. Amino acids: CASSSPGFSYNEQFF.

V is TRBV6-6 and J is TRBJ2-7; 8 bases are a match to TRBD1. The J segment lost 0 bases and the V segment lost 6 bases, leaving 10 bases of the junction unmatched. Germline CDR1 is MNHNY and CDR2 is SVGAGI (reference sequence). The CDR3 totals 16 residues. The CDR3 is CASSLTHRGSSYEQYF. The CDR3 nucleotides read TGTGCCAGCAGCCTCACTCACAGGGGGAGCTCCTACGAGCAGTACTTC.

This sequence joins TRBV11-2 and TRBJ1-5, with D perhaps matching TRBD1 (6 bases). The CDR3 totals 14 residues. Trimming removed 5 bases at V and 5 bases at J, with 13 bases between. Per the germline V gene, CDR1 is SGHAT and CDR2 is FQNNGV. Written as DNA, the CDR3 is TGTGCCAGCAGCCCGGGACAAATCGATCAGCCCCAGCATTTT. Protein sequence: CASSPGQIDQPQHF. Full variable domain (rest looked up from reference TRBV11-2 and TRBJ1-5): EAGVAQSPRYKIIEKRQSVAFWCNPISGHATLYWYQQILGQGPKLLIQFQNNGVVDDSQLPKDRFSAERLKGVDSTLKIQPAKLEDSAVYLCASSPGQIDQPQHFGDGTRLSIL.

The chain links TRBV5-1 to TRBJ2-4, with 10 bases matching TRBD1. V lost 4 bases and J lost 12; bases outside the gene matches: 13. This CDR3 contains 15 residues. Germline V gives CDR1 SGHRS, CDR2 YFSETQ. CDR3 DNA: TGCGCCAGCAGCATAGGGGGGACAGGGGTTATGAGTCAGTACTTC. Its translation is CASSIGGTGVMSQYF.

The CDR3 coding sequence is TGTGCCAGCAGATTGCGCGGTGGGGCCAACGTCCTGACTTTC. It specifies CASRLRGGANVLTF. This chain uses TRBV5-5 with TRBJ2-6; D is ambiguous. V lost 5 bases to trimming and J lost 3 bases, with 9 bases between them. CDR1 and CDR2 (germline): SGHKS, YYEKEE (reference sequence). The CDR3 length is 14 residues.

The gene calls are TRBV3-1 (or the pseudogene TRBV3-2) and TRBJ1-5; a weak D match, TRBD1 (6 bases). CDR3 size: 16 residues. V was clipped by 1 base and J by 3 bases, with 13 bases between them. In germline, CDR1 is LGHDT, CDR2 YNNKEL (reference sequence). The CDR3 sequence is CASSQGGGPPNQPQHF. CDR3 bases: TGTGCCAGCAGCCAAGGGGGGGGCCCCCCCAATCAGCCCCAGCATTTT.

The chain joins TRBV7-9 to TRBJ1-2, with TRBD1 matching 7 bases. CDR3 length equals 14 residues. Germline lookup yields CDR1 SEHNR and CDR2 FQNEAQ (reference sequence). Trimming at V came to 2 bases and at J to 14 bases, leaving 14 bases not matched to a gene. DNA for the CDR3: TGTGCCAGCAGCTTACTTGTTCAGGGGGAGAGGTTGACCTTC. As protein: CASSLLVQGERLTF.

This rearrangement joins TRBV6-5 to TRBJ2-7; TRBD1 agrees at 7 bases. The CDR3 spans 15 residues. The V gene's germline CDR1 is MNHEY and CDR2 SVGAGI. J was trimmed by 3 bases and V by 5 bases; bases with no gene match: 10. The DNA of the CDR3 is TGTGCCAGCAGTCCTGACTTGACAGGGTTCTACGAGCAGTACTTC. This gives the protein CASSPDLTGFYEQYF.

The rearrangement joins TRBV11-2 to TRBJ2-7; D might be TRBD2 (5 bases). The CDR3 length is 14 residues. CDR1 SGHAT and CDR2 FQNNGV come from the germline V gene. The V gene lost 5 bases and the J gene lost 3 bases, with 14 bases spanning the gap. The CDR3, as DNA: TGTGCCAGCAGCCTTCTTGGAGGTTACTACGAGCAGTACTTC. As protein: CASSLLGGYYEQYF.

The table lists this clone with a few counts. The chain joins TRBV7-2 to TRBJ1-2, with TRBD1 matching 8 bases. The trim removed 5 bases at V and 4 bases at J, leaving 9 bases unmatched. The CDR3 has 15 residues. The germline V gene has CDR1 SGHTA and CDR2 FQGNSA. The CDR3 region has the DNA TGTGCCAGCAGCACCCGACAGGGGACTCTCTATGGCTACACCTTC. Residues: CASSTRQGTLYGYTF.

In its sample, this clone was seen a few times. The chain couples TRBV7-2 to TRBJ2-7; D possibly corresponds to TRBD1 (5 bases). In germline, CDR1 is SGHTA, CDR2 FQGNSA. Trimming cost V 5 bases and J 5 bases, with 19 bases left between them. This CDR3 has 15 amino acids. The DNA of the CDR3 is TGTGCCAGCAGCCCCCAGAAGGGGATGGGCCACGAGCAGTACTTC. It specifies CASSPQKGMGHEQYF. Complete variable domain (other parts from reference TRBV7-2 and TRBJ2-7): GAGVSQSPSNKVTEKGKDVELRCDPISGHTALYWYRQSLGQGLEFLIYFQGNSAPDKSGLPSDRFSAERTGGSVSTLTIQRTQQEDSAVYLCASSPQKGMGHEQYFGPGTRLTVT.

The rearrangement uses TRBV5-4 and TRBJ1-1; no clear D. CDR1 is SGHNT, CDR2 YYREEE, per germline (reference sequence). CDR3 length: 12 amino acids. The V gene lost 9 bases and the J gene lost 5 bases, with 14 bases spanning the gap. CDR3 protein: CATLRGKTEAFF. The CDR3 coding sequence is TGTGCCACTCTTAGAGGGAAAACTGAAGCTTTCTTT.

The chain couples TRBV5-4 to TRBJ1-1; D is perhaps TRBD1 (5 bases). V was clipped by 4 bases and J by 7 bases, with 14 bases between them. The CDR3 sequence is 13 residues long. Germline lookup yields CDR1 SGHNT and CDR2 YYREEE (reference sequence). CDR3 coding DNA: TGTGCCAGCAGCCGGCGGGGGACCGGTGAAGCTTTCTTT. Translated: CASSRRGTGEAFF.

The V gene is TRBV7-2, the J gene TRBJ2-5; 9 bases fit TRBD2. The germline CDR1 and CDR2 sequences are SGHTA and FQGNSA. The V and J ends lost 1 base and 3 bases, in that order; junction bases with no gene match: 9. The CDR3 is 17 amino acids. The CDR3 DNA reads TGTGCCAGCAGCTTAGGCGGGAGGGGGAGAGAGGAAGAGACCCAGTACTTC. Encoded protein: CASSLGGRGREEETQYF.

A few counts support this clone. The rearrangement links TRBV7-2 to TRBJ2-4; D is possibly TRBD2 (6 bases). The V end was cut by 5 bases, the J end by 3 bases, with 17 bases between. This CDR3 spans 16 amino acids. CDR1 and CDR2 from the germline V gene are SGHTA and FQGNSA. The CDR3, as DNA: TGTGCCAGCAGCCCGTGGGACTCGCCCGGCAAAAACATTCAGTACTTC. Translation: CASSPWDSPGKNIQYF.

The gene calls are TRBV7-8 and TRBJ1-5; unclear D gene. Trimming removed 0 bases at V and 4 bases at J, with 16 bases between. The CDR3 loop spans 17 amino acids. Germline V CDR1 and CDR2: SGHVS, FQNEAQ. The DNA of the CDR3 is TGTGCCAGCAGCTTAGCGCGTATGGGAGGCACTAATCAGCCCCAGCATTTT. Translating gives CASSLARMGGTNQPQHF.

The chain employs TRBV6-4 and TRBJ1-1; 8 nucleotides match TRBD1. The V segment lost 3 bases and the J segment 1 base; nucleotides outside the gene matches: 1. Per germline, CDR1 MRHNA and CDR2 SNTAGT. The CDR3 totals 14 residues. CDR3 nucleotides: TGTGCCAGCAGTGAACAGGGGGGGAACACTGAAGCTTTCTTT. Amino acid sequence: CASSEQGGNTEAFF.

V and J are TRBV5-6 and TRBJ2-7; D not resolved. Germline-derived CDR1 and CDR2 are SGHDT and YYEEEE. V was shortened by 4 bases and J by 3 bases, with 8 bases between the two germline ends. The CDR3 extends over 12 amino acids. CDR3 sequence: CASSISDYEQYF. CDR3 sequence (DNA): TGTGCCAGCAGCATTAGTGACTACGAGCAGTACTTC.

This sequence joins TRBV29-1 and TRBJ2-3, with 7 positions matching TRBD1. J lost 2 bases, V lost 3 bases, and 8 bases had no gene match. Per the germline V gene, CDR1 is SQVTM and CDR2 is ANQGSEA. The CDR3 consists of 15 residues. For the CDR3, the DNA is TGCAGCGTTGACGGCCGACAGGGAAACACAGATACGCAGTATTTT. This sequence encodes CSVDGRQGNTDTQYF.

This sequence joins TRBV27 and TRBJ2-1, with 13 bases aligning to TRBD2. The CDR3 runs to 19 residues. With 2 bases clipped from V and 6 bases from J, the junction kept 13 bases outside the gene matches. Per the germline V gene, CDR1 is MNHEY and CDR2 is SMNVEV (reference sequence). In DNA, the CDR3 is TGTGCCAGCAGTTTACAGCTGACTAGCGGGGGGCCTCCCAGCAATGAGCAGTTCTTC. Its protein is CASSLQLTSGGPPSNEQFF.

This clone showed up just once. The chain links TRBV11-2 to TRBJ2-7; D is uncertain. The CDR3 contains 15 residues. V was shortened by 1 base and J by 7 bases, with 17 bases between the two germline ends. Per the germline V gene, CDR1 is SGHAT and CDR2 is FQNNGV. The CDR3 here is CASSLVSRSLGEQYF. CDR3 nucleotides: TGTGCCAGCAGCTTAGTCTCGCGCTCCCTCGGGGAGCAGTACTTC.

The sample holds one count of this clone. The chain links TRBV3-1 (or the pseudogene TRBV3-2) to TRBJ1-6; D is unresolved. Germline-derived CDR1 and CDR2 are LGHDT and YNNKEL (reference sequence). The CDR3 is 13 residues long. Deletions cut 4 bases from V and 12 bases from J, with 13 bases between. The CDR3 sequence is CASSPLLGGPLHF. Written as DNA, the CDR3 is TGTGCCAGCAGCCCCCTTTTGGGAGGACCCCTCCACTTT.

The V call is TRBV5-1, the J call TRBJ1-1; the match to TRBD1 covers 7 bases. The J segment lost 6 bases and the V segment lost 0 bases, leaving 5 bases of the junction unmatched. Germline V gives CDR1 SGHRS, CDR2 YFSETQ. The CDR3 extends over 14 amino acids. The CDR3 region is CASSLVTGMAEAFF. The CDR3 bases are TGCGCCAGCAGCTTGGTGACAGGGATGGCTGAAGCTTTCTTT.

This CDR3 reads CASSWVGAGEQYF. The CDR3 DNA reads as TGTGCCAGCAGCTGGGTTGGCGCTGGAGAGCAGTATTTT. V gene TRBV11-2 combines with J gene TRBJ2-3, with unresolved D. The CDR3 is 13 residues long. Germline V gene sequence: CDR1 SGHAT, CDR2 FQNNGV. Trimming removed 4 bases at V and 11 bases at J, with 16 bases between.

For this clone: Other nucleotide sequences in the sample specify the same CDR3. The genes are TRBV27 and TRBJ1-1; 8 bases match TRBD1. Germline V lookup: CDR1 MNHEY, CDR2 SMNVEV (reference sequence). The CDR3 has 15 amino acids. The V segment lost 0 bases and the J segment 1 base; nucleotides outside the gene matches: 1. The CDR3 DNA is TGTGCCAGCAGTTTATCGGGGACAGGGAACACTGAAGCTTTCTTT. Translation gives CASSLSGTGNTEAFF.

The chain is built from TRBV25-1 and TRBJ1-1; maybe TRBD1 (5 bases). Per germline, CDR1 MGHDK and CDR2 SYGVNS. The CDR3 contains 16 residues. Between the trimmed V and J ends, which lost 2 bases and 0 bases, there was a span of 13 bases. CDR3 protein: CASSELGGAMNTEAFF. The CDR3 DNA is TGTGCCAGCAGTGAACTCGGTGGGGCCATGAACACTGAAGCTTTCTTT.

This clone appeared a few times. This CDR3 reads CASSRDLLGGARAGNTIYF. CDR3 coding DNA: TGCGCCAGCAGCCGGGACCTTTTAGGGGGCGCCCGGGCTGGAAACACCATATATTTT. The gene calls are TRBV5-1 and TRBJ1-3, with TRBD1 matching 7 bases. V lost 4 bases to trimming and J lost 2 bases; unmatched junction nucleotides: 18. Germline CDR1 and CDR2: SGHRS and YFSETQ. This CDR3 has 19 amino acids.

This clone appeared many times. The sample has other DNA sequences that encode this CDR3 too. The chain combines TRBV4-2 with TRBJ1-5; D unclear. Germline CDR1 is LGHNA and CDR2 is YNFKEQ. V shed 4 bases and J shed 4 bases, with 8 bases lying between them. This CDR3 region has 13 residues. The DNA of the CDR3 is TGTGCCAGCAGCCCCGGTTGGAATCAGCCCCAGCATTTT. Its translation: CASSPGWNQPQHF.